This TCR beta chain was recorded in a study of metastatic and nonmetastatic thyroid tumors. Across the whole study: Repertoires of blood and of tissue (tumor or nodule) from malignant and benign thyroid patients were compared. General study points: Malignant thyroid tumors reportedly exceeded benign nodules significantly in TCR beta diversity, with the difference appearing in blood and tumor.

In the authors' workflow: The authors used CDR3 differences across clinicopathological groups to build a distant-metastasis classifier for papillary thyroid cancer. Via MiXCR, TCRdb re-called the PCR reads. TCRdb's processing, not the authors', yielded these V and J calls. Among tens of thousands of clones listed, 25% to 30% were seen once. A remark on this clone: What it recognizes is unknown.

Germline V gene data show CDR1 as DFQATT and CDR2 as SNEGSKA (reference sequence). The CDR3 is made up of 13 amino acids. Patients were all untreated before their thyroid surgery. The receptor comes from a male donor with papillary thyroid cancer or a benign thyroid nodule (not recorded which). Some clones in this sample may be carry-over from other donors' samples. The chain carries TRBV20-1 and TRBJ2-7, with a possible D match to TRBD1 (5 bases). The better agreement between TRBJ2-1 and the DNA end casts doubt on the J call. Sequencing was done on a sample of tumor tissue. As DNA, the CDR3 is TGCAGTGCTAGAGATATAGGGGTGAATGAGCAGTTCTTC. This gives the protein CSARDIGVNEQFF.